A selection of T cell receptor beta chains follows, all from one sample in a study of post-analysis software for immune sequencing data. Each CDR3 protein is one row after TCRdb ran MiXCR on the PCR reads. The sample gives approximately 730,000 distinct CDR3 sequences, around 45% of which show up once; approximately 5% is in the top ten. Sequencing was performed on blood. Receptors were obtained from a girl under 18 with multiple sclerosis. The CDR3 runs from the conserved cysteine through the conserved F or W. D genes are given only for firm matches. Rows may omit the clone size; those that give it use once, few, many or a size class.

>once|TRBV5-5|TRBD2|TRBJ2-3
TGTGCCAGCAGCCCTTTGCGGGAGGGAACTAGCACAGATACGCAGTATTTT
CASSPLREGTSTDTQYF
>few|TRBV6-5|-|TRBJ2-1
TGTGCCAGCAGGCAAGTGAATGAGCAGTTCTTC
CASRQVNEQFF
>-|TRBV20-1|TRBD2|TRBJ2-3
TGCAGTGCTAGAGTACTAGCGGGCCCAAACACAGATACGCAGTATTTT
CSARVLAGPNTDTQYF
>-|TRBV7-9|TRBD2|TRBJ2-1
TGTGCCAGCCGCGGACTAGCGGAGTCCTACAATGAGCAGTTCTTC
CASRGLAESYNEQFF
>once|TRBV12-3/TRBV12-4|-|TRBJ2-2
TGTGCCAGCAGTTTTTCGGGGACACCCACCGGGGAGCTGTTTTTT
CASSFSGTPTGELFF
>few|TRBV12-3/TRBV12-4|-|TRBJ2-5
TGCGCCAGCAGCCCCGGGACGGGTTCAGAGACCCAGTACTTC
CASSPGTGSETQYF
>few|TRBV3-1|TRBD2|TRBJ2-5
TGTGCCAGCAGCCCGCAGGGACTACCAGGTTCAGAGACCCAGTACTTC
CASSPQGLPGSETQYF
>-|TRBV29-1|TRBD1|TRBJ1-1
TGCAGCGTAAAGGGACAGAGTATGTTAGCTGAAGCTTTCTTT
CSVKGQSMLAEAFF
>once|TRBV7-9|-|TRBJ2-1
TGTGCCAGCAGCCCGCCAGGGACCCAGTTCTTC
CASSPPGTQFF
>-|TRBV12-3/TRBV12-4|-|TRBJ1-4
TGTGCCAGCTCTTTTAATATCGGGGAAAGAGGAGTGGATGAAAAACTGTTTTTT
CASSFNIGERGVDEKLFF
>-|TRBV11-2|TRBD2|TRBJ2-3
TGTGCCAGCAGAACACTAGCGGCAGATACGCAGTATTTT
CASRTLAADTQYF
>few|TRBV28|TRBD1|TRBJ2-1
TGTGCCAGCAGCCTGGGACAGGGGGTGAAGGATGAGCAGTTCTTC
CASSLGQGVKDEQFF
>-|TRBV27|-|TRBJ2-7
TGTGCCAGCAGTCTCGACAGGTATCGGACTACAAATGAGCAGTACTTC
CASSLDRYRTTNEQYF
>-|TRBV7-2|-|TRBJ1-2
TGTGCCAGCAGCCCCGGCTGGTATGGCTACACCTTC
CASSPGWYGYTF
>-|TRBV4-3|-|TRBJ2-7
TGCCCCAGCAGCCAAGACTCCGGGACAACCGACGAGCAGTACTTC
CPSSQDSGTTDEQYF
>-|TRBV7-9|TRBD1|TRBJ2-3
TGTGCCAGCAGCTTGATCCGCGGGACAGGGGGACGAGATACGCAGTATTTT
CASSLIRGTGGRDTQYF
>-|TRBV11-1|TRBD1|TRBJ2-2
TGTGCCAGCAGCGGGAACCGGGACAGGAACACCGGGGAGCTGTTTTTT
CASSGNRDRNTGELFF
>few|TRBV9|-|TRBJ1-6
TGTGCCAGCAGCTCAAGCGGCAATTCACCCCTCCACTTT
CASSSSGNSPLHF
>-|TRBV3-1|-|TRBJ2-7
TGTGCCAGCAGCCCAATAAGCTCCTACAATGAGCAGTACTTC
CASSPISSYNEQYF
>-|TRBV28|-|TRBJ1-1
TGTGCCAGCAGTCCACCCCTGGACGGACCAAACACTGAAGCTTTCTTT
CASSPPLDGPNTEAFF
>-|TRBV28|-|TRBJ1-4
TGTGCCAGTGGACCCGGGGCCGAACTGTTTTTT
CASGPGAELFF
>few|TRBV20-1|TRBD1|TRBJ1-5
TGCAGTGCTCTCCGGACAGGACAGCCCCAGCATTTT
CSALRTGQPQHF
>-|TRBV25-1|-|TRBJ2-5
TGTGTCAGCAGTGTATGGGGGAAGGAAGACCAGTACTTC
CVSSVWGKEDQYF
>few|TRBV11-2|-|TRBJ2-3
TGTGCCAGCTGCGGACTTGGAGGTGGCACAGATACGCAGTATTTT
CASCGLGGGTDTQYF
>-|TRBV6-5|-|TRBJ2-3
TGTGCCAGCAGTTACCTAGTACCCCCCACAGATACGCAGTATTTT
CASSYLVPPTDTQYF
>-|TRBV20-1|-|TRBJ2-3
TGCAGTGCGGCGGGACCCAGCTCAGATACGCAGTATTTT
CSAAGPSSDTQYF
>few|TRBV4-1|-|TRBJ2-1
TGCGCCAGCAGCCAAGGGTGGGCGGTCCTCTACAATGAGCAGTTCTTC
CASSQGWAVLYNEQFF
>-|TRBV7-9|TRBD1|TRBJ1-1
TGTGCCAGCAGCTTAGGGGTAGGGACAGGGGAGGCCACTGAAGCTTTCTTT
CASSLGVGTGEATEAFF
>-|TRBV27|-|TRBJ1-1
TGTGCCAGCGGGGAGGGGCCCATCTCCTCCACGGGCACTGAAGCTTTCTTT
CASGEGPISSTGTEAFF
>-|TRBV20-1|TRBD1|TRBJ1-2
TGCAGTGCTAGATTTACGACAGGGACGAATGGCTACACCTTC
CSARFTTGTNGYTF
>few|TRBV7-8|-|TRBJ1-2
TGTGCCAGCAGGGCAGGAGATAACTATGGCTACACCTTC
CASRAGDNYGYTF
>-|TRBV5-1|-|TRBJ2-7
TGCGCCAGCAGCCAGAATGGGGCCTTCCCCTACGAGCAGTACTTC
CASSQNGAFPYEQYF
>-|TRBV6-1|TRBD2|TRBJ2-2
TGTGCCAGCAGTCGCCATAGCGGGGTTGGCACCGGGGAGCTGTTTTTT
CASSRHSGVGTGELFF
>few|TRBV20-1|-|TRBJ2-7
TGCAGTGCTCCCCGTCCCCGAAGGGGGAGCCACGAGCAGTACTTC
CSAPRPRRGSHEQYF
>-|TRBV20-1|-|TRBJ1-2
TGCAGTGCTAGAGTGGCAGCGAACTATGGCTACACCTTC
CSARVAANYGYTF
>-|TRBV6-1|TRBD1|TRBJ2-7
TGTGCCAGCAGTTTAAACAGGGGGTTCACCTACGAGCAGTACTTC
CASSLNRGFTYEQYF
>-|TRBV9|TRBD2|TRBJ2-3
TGTGCCAGCAGCGCGACTAGCGTAGGGGATACGCAGTATTTT
CASSATSVGDTQYF
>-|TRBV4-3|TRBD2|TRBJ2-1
TGCGCCAGCAGCCAAACCCGGACTAGCGGGAGGGTTAATGAGCAGTTCTTC
CASSQTRTSGRVNEQFF
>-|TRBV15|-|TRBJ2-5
TGTGCCACCAGCAGTTACAAGAGTACAGGAGGGACCCAGTACTTC
CATSSYKSTGGTQYF
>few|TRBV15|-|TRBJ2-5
TGTGCCACCAGCAGAGGCAGGGCCTACCAAGAGACCCAGTACTTC
CATSRGRAYQETQYF
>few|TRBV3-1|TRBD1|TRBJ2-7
TGTGCCAGCAGCCAAAGAGGGGACAGCCTATACGAGCAGTACTTC
CASSQRGDSLYEQYF
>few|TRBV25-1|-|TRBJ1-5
TGTGCCAGCAGTGCTGGTGCGCACAATCAGCCCCAGCATTTT
CASSAGAHNQPQHF
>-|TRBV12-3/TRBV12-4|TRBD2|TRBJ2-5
TGTGCCAGCAGTTTGGCGGGGGACTTCCAGCAGTACTTC
CASSLAGDFQQYF
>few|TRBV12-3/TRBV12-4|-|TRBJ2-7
TGTGCCAGCAGTCCGAATGCGGAGTACCCCTACGAGCAGTACTTC
CASSPNAEYPYEQYF
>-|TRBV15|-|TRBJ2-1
TGTGCCACCAGCAGAGAGGGTGAATGGGATGAGCAGTTCTTC
CATSREGEWDEQFF
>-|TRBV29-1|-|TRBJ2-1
TGCAGCGTGATCGGGGCAGCTTACAATGAGCAGTTCTTC
CSVIGAAYNEQFF
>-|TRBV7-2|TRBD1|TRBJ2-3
TGTGCCAGCAGCTTCAGGGGGAGACGCACAGATACGCAGTATTTT
CASSFRGRRTDTQYF
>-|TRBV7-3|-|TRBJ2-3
TGTGCCAGCAGCTTGAGAGCCACCACAGATACGCAGTATTTT
CASSLRATTDTQYF
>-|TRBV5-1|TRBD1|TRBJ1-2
TGCGCCAGCAGCTTGGGTATAGCGGGACAGGTGATCGGCTACACCTTC
CASSLGIAGQVIGYTF
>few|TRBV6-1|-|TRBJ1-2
TGTGCCAGCAGTGAACTTCAACAGGGTTTTGAATATGGCTACACCTTC
CASSELQQGFEYGYTF
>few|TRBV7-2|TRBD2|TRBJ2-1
TGTGCCAGCAGCGCGTCCGGGACTAGGTGGTCCAATGAGCAGTTCTTC
CASSASGTRWSNEQFF
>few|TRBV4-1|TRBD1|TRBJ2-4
TGCGCCAGCAGCCAAGAACTCGGGACAGGGGGCATTCAGTACTTC
CASSQELGTGGIQYF
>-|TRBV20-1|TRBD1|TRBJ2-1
TGCAGTGCTAGACCCGGACAGGGTAATGAGCAGTTCTTC
CSARPGQGNEQFF
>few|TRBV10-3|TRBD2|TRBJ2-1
TGTGCCATCAGTCCCGACGGCGGGAGGGCCCTTGTTGACAATGAGCAGTTCTTC
CAISPDGGRALVDNEQFF
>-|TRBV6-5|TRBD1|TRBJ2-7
TGTGCCAGCAGTCGGGACAGGGGCGGGCACGAGCAGTACTTC
CASSRDRGGHEQYF